This TCR beta chain comes out of a study of T cell changes during pregnancy in multiple sclerosis. Here immunoSEQ multiplex PCR was the method, and the copy in TCRdb shows in-frame clones only, minus some. The sample has 65,000 to 85,000 clones, 89% seen once; the top ten hold around 0.9%. Germline V gives CDR1 MNHNY, CDR2 SVGAGI (reference sequence). The V gene lost 2 bases and the J gene lost 3 bases, with 7 bases spanning the gap. This CDR3 spans 13 amino acids. This clonotype was sampled from a female donor in good health, enrolled as a control in a pregnancy study. This sequence joins TRBV6-6 and TRBJ2-5, with D maybe TRBD2 (5 bases). This material consisted of peripheral blood, taken in the first trimester of pregnancy. The CDR3 region is CASSYPGKETQYF. CDR3 in DNA: TGTGCCAGCAGTTACCCCGGGAAAGAGACCCAGTACTTC.